The 7 T cell receptor beta chains presented below share a single source sample, sequenced in a study of T-cell reconstitution after alpha-beta-depleted transplantation in children. The library targeted TCRbeta and was prepared with unique molecular identifiers. Using its own MiXCR run on the PCR reads, TCRdb lists one record per CDR3 protein. The sample has around 380,000 distinct CDR3 sequences, roughly a tenth seen once. The specimen was PBMCs from the stem cell graft donor, collected from the stem cell graft. These receptors were collected from a human donor who donated a stem cell graft to a child with acute myeloid leukemia.

The rearrangement uses TRBV12-3 or TRBV12-4 and TRBJ2-3; TRBD2 might be the D (6 bases). The CDR3 has 16 amino acids. The ends were cut back, 7 bases at V and 2 bases at J, with 19 bases in the middle. The CDR3 coding sequence is TGTGCCAGCACCCTGGAGGGTAACCTAGTCACAGATACGCAGTATTTT. Translated, it gives CASTLEGNLVTDTQYF.

This rearrangement joins TRBV18 to TRBJ2-7; TRBD1 agrees at 9 bases. The V gene end was trimmed by 2 bases and the J gene end by 8 bases; junction bases not matched to a gene: 4. Germline V gene data show CDR1 as KGHSH and CDR2 as LQKENI. CDR3 length: 13 amino acids. Written as DNA, the CDR3 is TGTGCCAGCTCACCATGGGACAGGGAACAGCAGTACTTC. Amino acids: CASSPWDREQQYF.

This clonotype was observed a handful of times. The rearrangement uses TRBV20-1 and TRBJ2-1; 9 bases are shared with TRBD2. V dropped 0 bases and J dropped 5; count of bases not matched to a gene: 5. Germline V CDR1 and CDR2: DFQATT, SNEGSKA (reference sequence). This CDR3 spans 15 amino acids. CDR3 in amino acids: CSARDERGANNEQFF. CDR3 coding DNA: TGCAGTGCTAGAGATGAGCGGGGGGCCAACAATGAGCAGTTCTTC.

The chain combines TRBV2 with TRBJ2-3; D unresolved. V shed 4 bases and J shed 1 base, with 15 bases lying between them. Germline assignment: CDR1 SNHLY and CDR2 FYNNEI. The CDR3 consists of 16 residues. DNA for the CDR3: TGTGCCAGCAGTGTCCAGAACGCAAGGGGCACAGATACGCAGTATTTT. Protein product: CASSVQNARGTDTQYF.

In this sample, this clonotype turned up a few times. This sequence joins TRBV7-9 and TRBJ1-4, with D perhaps TRBD1 (5 bases). From germline, CDR1 is SEHNR and CDR2 FQNEAQ (reference sequence). Trimming took 6 bases from V and 0 from J, leaving 14 bases between them. The CDR3 is 16 amino acids. CDR3 residues: CASSSGHTATNEKLFF. Here the CDR3 DNA reads TGTGCCAGCAGTTCCGGACACACGGCAACTAATGAAAAACTGTTTTTT. Complete variable domain (other parts from reference TRBV7-9 and TRBJ1-4): DTGVSQNPRHKITKRGQNVTFRCDPISEHNRLYWYRQTLGQGPEFLTYFQNEAQLEKSRLLSDRFSAERPKGSFSTLEIQRTEQGDSAMYLCASSSGHTATNEKLFFGSGTQLSVL.

A few counts support this clonotype. This chain joins TRBV5-1 and TRBJ1-3, with TRBD1 identical over 7 bases. This CDR3 spans 16 amino acids. Germline loops: CDR1 SGHRS, CDR2 YFSETQ. J lost 0 bases, V lost 3 bases, and 6 bases had no gene match. The CDR3 protein is CASSSRTGFSGNTIYF. The DNA for the CDR3 is TGCGCCAGCAGCTCCCGGACAGGCTTCTCTGGAAACACCATATATTTT.

This clonotype was detected only a few times. The chain employs TRBV5-1 and TRBJ2-5; 8 nucleotides agree with TRBD1. Germline CDR1 and CDR2: SGHRS and YFSETQ. Trimming at V came to 4 bases and at J to 1 base, leaving 6 bases not matched to a gene. The CDR3 consists of 15 residues. The chain's CDR3 is CASSPMGQVQETQYF. The CDR3 coding sequence is TGCGCCAGCAGCCCGATGGGACAGGTCCAAGAGACCCAGTACTTC.